The clone carrying this TCR beta chain has just a few counts. The data belong to a study of T cell responses to AZD1222 COVID-19 vaccine. The table came from immunoSEQ multiplex PCR; TCRdb's copy has only in-frame clones and leaves some out. The sample lists about 150,000 clones, approximately 88% occurring once. The sequences come from peripheral blood, collected on day 0 of MenACWY control vaccination. The sequence came from an adult in good health.

The CDR3 loop reads CASETGGGYGYTF. CDR3 DNA: TGTGCCAGCGAGACGGGAGGCGGCTATGGCTACACCTTC. The V call is TRBV25-1, the J call TRBJ1-2; D gene uncertain. CDR3 size: 13 residues. Germline lookup yields CDR1 MGHDK and CDR2 SYGVNS. The V end was cut by 8 bases, the J end by 4 bases, with 14 bases between.